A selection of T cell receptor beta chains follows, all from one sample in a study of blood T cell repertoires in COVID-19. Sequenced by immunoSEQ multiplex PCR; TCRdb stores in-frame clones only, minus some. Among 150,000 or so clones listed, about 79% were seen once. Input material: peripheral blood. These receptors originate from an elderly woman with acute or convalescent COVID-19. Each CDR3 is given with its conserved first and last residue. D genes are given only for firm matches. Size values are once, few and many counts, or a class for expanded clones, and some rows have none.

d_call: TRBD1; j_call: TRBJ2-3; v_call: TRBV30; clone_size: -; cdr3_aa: CAWSIKGGRDTQYF; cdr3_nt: TGTGCCTGGAGCATAAAAGGGGGCCGGGATACGCAGTATTTT
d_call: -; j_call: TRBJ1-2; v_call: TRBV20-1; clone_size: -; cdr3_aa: CSASFQAGYGYTF; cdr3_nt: TGCAGTGCTAGTTTCCAGGCGGGCTATGGCTACACCTTC
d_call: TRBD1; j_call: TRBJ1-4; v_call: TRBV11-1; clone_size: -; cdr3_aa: CASSRSTGTGLSGLFF; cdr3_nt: TGTGCCAGCAGCCGCTCAACCGGGACAGGGCTTTCCGGACTGTTTTTT
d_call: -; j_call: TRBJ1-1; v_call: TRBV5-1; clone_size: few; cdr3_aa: CASSFEDTEAFF; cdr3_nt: TGCGCCAGCAGCTTTGAGGACACTGAAGCTTTCTTT
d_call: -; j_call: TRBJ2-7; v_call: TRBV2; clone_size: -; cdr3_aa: CASSATLPGVEQYF; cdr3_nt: TGTGCCAGCAGTGCCACCCTCCCAGGGGTCGAGCAGTACTTC
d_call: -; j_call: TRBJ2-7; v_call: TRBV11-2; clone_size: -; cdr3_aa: CASTSRGASYEQYF; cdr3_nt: TGTGCCAGCACCTCCCGCGGGGCCTCCTACGAGCAGTACTTC
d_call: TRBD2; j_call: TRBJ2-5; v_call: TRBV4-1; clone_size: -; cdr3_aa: CASSQGTASGTLETQYF; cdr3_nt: TGCGCCAGCAGCCAAGGGACGGCTAGCGGGACGTTAGAGACCCAGTACTTC
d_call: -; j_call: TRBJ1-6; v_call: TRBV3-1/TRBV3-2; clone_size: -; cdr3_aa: CASSPRGGRNSPLHF; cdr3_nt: TGTGCCAGCAGCCCCCGTGGGGGGAGGAATTCACCCCTCCACTTT
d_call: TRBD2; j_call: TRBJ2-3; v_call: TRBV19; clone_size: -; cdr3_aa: CASSIGASGSTDTQYF; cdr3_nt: TGTGCCAGTAGTATCGGGGCTAGCGGGTCGACAGATACGCAGTATTTT
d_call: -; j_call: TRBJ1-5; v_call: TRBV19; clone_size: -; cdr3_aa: CASSIDPGRNQPQHF; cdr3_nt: TGTGCCAGTAGTATAGATCCAGGGCGCAATCAGCCCCAGCATTTT
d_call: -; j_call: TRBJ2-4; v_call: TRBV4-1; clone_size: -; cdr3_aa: CASSQDPSGDTLAKNIQYF; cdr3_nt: TGCGCCAGCAGCCAAGATCCGAGCGGGGACACCCTAGCCAAAAACATTCAGTACTTC
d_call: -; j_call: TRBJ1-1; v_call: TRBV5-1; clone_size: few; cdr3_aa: CASSLGDTPWGAEAFF; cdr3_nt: TGCGCCAGCAGCTTGGGGGACACTCCTTGGGGCGCTGAAGCTTTCTTT
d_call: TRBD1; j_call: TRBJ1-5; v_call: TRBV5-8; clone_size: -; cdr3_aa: CASSLERTGQRQPQHF; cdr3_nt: TGTGCCAGCAGCCTGGAACGGACAGGCCAGAGGCAGCCCCAGCATTTT
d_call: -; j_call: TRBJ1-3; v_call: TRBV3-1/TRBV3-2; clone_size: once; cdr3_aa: CASSPRGTGNTIYF; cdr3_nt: TGTGCCAGCAGTCCCCGGGGGACTGGAAACACCATATATTTT
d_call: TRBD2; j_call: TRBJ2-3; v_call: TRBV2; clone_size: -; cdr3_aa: CASSLAGGTDTQYF; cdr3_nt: TGTGCCAGCAGTCTAGCGGGGGGCACAGATACGCAGTATTTT
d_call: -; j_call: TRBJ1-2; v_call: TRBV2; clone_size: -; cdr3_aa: CASRATPEGGYTF; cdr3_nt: TGTGCCAGCAGGGCCACCCCCGAGGGCGGCTACACCTTC
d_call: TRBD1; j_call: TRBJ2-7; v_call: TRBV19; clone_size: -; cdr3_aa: CASSPGQGTWGEQYF; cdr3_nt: TGTGCCAGTAGCCCGGGACAGGGGACTTGGGGGGAGCAGTACTTC
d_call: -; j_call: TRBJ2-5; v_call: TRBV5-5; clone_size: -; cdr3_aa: CASSLRTGMETQYF; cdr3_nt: TGTGCCAGCAGCTTGAGAACAGGGATGGAGACCCAGTACTTC
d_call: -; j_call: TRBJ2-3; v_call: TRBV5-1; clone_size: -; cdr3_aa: CASSWGASQTDTQYF; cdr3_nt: TGCGCCAGCAGCTGGGGCGCGAGTCAAACAGATACGCAGTATTTT
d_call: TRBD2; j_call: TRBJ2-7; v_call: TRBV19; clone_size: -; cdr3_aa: CASSGRTSGGAIVYEQYF; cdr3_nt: TGTGCCAGTAGTGGAAGGACTAGCGGGGGGGCTATCGTCTACGAGCAGTACTTC
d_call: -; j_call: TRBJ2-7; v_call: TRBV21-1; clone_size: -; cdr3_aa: CASSKTCGREPLYEQYF; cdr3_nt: TGTGCCAGCAGCAAAACATGTGGCCGGGAGCCCCTCTACGAGCAGTACTTC
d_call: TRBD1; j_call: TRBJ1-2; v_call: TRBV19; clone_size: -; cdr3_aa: CASSNRDRLYGYTF; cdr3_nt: TGTGCCAGTAGTAACCGGGACAGGCTCTATGGCTACACCTTC
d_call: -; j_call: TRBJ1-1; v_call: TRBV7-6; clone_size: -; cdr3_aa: CASSSTRAGESTEAFF; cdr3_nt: TGTGCCAGCAGTTCGACAAGGGCAGGGGAGAGCACTGAAGCTTTCTTT
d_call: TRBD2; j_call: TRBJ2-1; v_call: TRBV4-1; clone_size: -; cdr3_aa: CASRGTSGGPYNEQFF; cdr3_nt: TGCGCCAGCAGGGGGACTAGCGGGGGGCCCTACAATGAGCAGTTCTTC
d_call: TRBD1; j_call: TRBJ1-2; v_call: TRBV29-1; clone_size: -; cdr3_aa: CSVLRIGTDYGYTF; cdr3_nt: TGCAGCGTCCTGAGGATAGGGACAGATTATGGCTACACCTTC
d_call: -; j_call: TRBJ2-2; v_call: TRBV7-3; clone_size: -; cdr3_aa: CASSSSGELFF; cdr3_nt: TGTGCCAGCAGCTCCTCCGGGGAGCTGTTTTTT
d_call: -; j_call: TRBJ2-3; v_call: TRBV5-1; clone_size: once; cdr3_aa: CASSLSVGGVTDTQYF; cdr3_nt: TGCGCCAGCAGCTTGTCGGTAGGGGGGGTCACAGATACGCAGTATTTT
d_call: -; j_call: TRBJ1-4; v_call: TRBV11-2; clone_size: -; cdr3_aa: CVSSLGRVAEKLFF; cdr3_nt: TGTGTCAGCAGCTTAGGCAGGGTAGCTGAAAAACTGTTTTTT
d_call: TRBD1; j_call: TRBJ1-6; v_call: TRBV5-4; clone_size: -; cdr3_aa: CASRKTQGGYNSPLHF; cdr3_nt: TGTGCCAGCAGGAAGACTCAGGGGGGCTATAATTCACCCCTCCACTTT
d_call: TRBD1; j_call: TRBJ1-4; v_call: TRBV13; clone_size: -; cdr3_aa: CASSPTGTVYEKLFF; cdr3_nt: TGTGCCAGCAGCCCAACCGGGACAGTCTATGAAAAACTGTTTTTT
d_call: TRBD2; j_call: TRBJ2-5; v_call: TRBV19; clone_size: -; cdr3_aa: CASSRTSGGAETQYF; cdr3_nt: TGTGCCAGTAGCAGAACTAGCGGGGGGGCGGAGACCCAGTACTTC
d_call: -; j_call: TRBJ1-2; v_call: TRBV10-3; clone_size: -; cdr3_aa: CAISVTREYGYTF; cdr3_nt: TGTGCCATCAGTGTCACCCGGGAATATGGCTACACCTTC
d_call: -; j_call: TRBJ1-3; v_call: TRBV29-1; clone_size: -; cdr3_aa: CSVEDTGCISGNTIYF; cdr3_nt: TGCAGCGTTGAAGATACAGGCTGTATCTCTGGAAACACCATATATTTT
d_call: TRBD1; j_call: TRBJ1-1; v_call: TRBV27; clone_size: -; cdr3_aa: CASSTPSFYRTGMKNTEAFF; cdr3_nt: TGTGCCAGCAGTACCCCCTCCTTTTATCGGACAGGGATGAAGAACACTGAAGCTTTCTTT
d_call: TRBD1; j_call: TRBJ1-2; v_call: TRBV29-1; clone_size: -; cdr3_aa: CSVEVRGPHYGYTF; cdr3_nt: TGCAGCGTTGAGGTCAGGGGGCCTCACTATGGCTACACCTTC
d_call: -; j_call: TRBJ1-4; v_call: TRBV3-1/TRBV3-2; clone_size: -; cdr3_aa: CASSQGSRGEKLFF; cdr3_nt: TGTGCCAGCAGCCAAGGGAGTAGAGGTGAAAAACTGTTTTTT
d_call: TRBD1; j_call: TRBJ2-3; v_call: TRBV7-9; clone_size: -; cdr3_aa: CASKTGGWTDTQYF; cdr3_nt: TGTGCCAGCAAGACAGGGGGCTGGACAGATACGCAGTATTTT
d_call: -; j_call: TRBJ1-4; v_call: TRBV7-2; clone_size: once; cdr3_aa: CASSLVGLDEKLFF; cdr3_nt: TGTGCCAGCAGCTTAGTGGGGCTAGATGAAAAACTGTTTTTT
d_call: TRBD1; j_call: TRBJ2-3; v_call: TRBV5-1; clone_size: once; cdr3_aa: CASRQGPLTSTDTQYF; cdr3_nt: TGCGCCAGCCGACAGGGCCCGCTCACTAGCACAGATACGCAGTATTTT
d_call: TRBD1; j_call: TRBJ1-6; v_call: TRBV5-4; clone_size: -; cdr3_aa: CASSWDRGSSPLHF; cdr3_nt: TGTGCCAGCAGCTGGGACAGGGGAAGTTCACCCCTCCACTTT
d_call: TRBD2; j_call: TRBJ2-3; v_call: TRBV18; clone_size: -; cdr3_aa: CASSKPPRGDGADTQYF; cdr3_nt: TGTGCCAGCTCCAAGCCACCCCGGGGGGACGGGGCAGATACGCAGTATTTT
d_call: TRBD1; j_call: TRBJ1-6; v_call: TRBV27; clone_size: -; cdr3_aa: CASSPTTGANSPLHF; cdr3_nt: TGTGCCAGCAGTCCCACAACAGGGGCAAATTCACCCCTCCACTTT
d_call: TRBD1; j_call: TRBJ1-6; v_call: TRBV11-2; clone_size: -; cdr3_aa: CASRPPSTGNSPLHF; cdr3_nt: TGTGCCAGCAGGCCCCCTTCGACAGGGAATTCACCCCTCCACTTT
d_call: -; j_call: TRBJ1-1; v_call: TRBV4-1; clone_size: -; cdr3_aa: CASSHTLNTEAFF; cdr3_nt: TGCGCCAGCAGCCATACACTGAACACTGAAGCTTTCTTT
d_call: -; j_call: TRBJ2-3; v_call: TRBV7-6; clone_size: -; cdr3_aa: CASSLDASTDTQYF; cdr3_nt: TGTGCCAGCAGCTTAGACGCGAGCACAGATACGCAGTATTTT
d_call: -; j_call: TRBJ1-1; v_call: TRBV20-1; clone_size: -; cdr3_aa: CSASFRVQAFF; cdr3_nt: TGCAGTGCTTCTTTCAGGGTCCAAGCTTTCTTT
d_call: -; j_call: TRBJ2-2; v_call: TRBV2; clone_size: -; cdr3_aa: CASSERGVKTGELFF; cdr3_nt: TGTGCCAGCAGTGAGCGGGGTGTGAAGACCGGGGAGCTGTTTTTT
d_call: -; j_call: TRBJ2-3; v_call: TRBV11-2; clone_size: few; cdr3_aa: CASSLVSVTDTQYF; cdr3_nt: TGTGCCAGCAGCTTAGTGTCGGTCACAGATACGCAGTATTTT
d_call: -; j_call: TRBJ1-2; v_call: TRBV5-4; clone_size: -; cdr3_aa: CASSLDRFPGGGYTF; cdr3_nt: TGTGCCAGCAGCTTGGATCGTTTTCCGGGGGGTGGCTACACCTTC
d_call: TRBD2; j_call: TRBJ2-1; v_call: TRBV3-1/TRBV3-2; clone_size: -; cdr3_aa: CASSQELAAEQFF; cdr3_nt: TGTGCCAGCAGCCAAGAACTAGCGGCTGAGCAGTTCTTC
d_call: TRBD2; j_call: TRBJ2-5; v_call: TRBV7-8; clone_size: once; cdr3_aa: CASSNRGGDSMGETQYF; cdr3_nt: TGTGCCAGCAGCAACCGGGGGGGCGATTCGATGGGAGAGACCCAGTACTTC
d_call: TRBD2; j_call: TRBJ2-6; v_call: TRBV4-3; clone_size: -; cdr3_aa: CASSQKPLSGGAKGANVLTF; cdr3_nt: TGCGCCAGCAGCCAGAAACCCCTTAGCGGGGGGGCGAAAGGGGCCAACGTCCTGACTTTC
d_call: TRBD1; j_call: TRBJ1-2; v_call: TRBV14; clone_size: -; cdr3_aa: CASSHQDRGQDYGYTF; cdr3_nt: TGTGCCAGCAGCCACCAGGACAGGGGGCAGGACTATGGCTACACCTTC
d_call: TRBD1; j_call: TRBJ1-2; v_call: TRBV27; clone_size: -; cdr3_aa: CASSPRTGIYGYTF; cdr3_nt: TGTGCCAGCAGTCCCCGGACAGGGATCTATGGCTACACCTTC
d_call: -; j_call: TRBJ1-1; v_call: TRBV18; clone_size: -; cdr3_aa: CASSMNQLQGERTEAFF; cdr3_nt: TGTGCCAGCTCAATGAACCAACTACAGGGTGAAAGGACTGAAGCTTTCTTT